A single sample gave rise to the 22 T cell receptor beta chains below, sequenced in a study of T-cell reconstitution after alpha-beta-depleted transplantation in children. A TCRbeta library incorporating unique molecular identifiers was prepared. TCRdb redid the calling of the PCR reads with MiXCR, one entry per CDR3 protein. The sample contains 210,000 or so distinct CDR3 sequences, under 13% of which appear only once. The material was PBMCs, obtained before TCRalphabeta/CD19-depleted stem cell transplant. The receptors derive from a child less than two years old with acute myeloid leukemia, due to receive a stem cell transplant.

Ten or more counts support this clonotype. J is TRBJ1-5 and V is TRBV24-1, with D perhaps TRBD1 (5 bases). Germline CDR1 is KGHDR and CDR2 is SFDVKD. Trimming stripped 10 bases from V and 3 bases from J, with 15 bases between. This CDR3 region has 14 residues. CDR3 sequence (DNA): TGTGCCACTAGCGCCGGGGCCACCAATCAGCCCCAGCATTTT. This codes for CATSAGATNQPQHF.

Ten or more counts support this clonotype. The chain links TRBV18 to TRBJ2-7; D is uncertain. The CDR3 covers 12 residues. The germline V gene encodes CDR1 KGHSH and CDR2 LQKENI. Deletions cut 3 bases from V and 5 bases from J, with 8 bases between. The CDR3 loop reads CASSPQDDEQYF. DNA for the CDR3: TGTGCCAGCTCACCGCAAGACGACGAGCAGTACTTC.

This clonotype appeared many times. The chain joins TRBV10-3 to TRBJ2-1; 11 nucleotides line up with TRBD2. CDR1 and CDR2 from the germline V gene are ENHRY and SYGVKD. V was pared by 2 bases and J by 14 bases, with 8 bases of the junction left unmatched. The CDR3 covers 14 residues. The CDR3 region has the DNA TGTGCCATCAGTGAGGGAACTAGCGGGAGCCTCGAGTTCTTC. Its protein product is CAISEGTSGSLEFF.

This clonotype was picked up many times. The rearrangement joins TRBV7-9 to TRBJ2-1; D gene uncertain. CDR1 and CDR2 from the germline V gene are SEHNR and FQNEAQ (reference sequence). The V end lost 1 base, the J end lost 5 bases, and 6 bases lay between the germline ends. CDR3 length: 13 amino acids. CDR3: CASSLDFDNEQFF. CDR3 coding DNA: TGTGCCAGCAGCTTAGATTTCGACAATGAGCAGTTCTTC.

Notes on this clonotype: A single base separates this from a much larger clone, so it may be a read error. This chain uses TRBV30 with TRBJ1-2; D possibly corresponds to TRBD1 (6 bases). The length of the CDR3 is 14 residues. Germline values: CDR1 GTSNPN, CDR2 SVGIG (reference sequence). CDR3 in amino acids: CAWSFNRANYAYTF. CDR3 DNA: TGTGCCTGGAGTTTTAACAGGGCCAACTATGCCTACACCTTC.

This clonotype was found many times. V usage is TRBV5-1 and J usage is TRBJ2-3; unclear D gene. The germline V gene has CDR1 SGHRS and CDR2 YFSETQ. The germline V and J ends were trimmed by 0 bases and 5 bases, with 7 bases remaining between them. CDR3 length: 13 residues. CDR3 sequence (DNA): TGCGCCAGCAGCTTGGTCCCCCGAGATACGCAGTATTTT. Its translation is CASSLVPRDTQYF.

The sample holds one count of this clonotype. This is likely a read error, given that the CDR3 carries no conserved phenylalanine or tryptophan at its end. The chain employs TRBV6-1 and TRBJ2-3, with TRBD2 as a possible D gene (6 bases). Trimming stripped 6 bases from V and 0 bases from J, with 16 bases between. This CDR3 has 16 residues. The germline CDR1 and CDR2 sequences are MNHNS and SASEGT. CDR3 nucleotides: TGTGCCAGCAGAGACGGGGGAGCGGCGAGCACAGATACGCAGTATTGT. As protein: CASRDGGAASTDTQYC.

Many counts were recorded for this clonotype. The J gene is TRBJ1-2, the V gene TRBV5-1, with 8 bases lining up with TRBD1. From germline, CDR1 is SGHRS and CDR2 YFSETQ. CDR3 size: 14 residues. V shed 4 bases and J 5 bases; nucleotides not matched to a gene: 7. The CDR3 loop reads CASSTLQGGYGYTF. The CDR3 region has the DNA TGCGCCAGCAGCACCCTACAGGGGGGTTATGGCTACACCTTC.

This clonotype was observed many times. The chain couples TRBV6-5 to TRBJ1-2; tentative D call: TRBD1 (5 bases). This CDR3 region has 15 residues. Trimming pared 0 bases from V and 4 bases from J, leaving 12 bases between. From germline, CDR1 is MNHEY and CDR2 SVGAGI. The CDR3 sequence is CASSYSGHPGYGYTF. The CDR3, as DNA: TGTGCCAGCAGTTACTCGGGGCACCCTGGCTATGGCTACACCTTC.

Notes on this clonotype: Given a much more abundant clone one base away, this may be a read error. The chain uses TRBV12-3 or TRBV12-4 and TRBJ2-6, with D perhaps being TRBD1 or TRBD2 (5 bases each). This CDR3 has 15 residues. The CDR3: CASRGLSSGANVPTF. CDR3 bases: TGTGCCAGCAGAGGACTGAGCTCTGGGGCCAACGTCCCGACTTTC.

The table lists this clonotype with many counts. This rearrangement joins TRBV5-1 to TRBJ2-1; 7 nucleotides align to TRBD2. With 1 base clipped from V and 6 bases from J, the junction kept 7 bases outside the gene matches. The CDR3 extends over 15 amino acids. Germline V gene data show CDR1 as SGHRS and CDR2 as YFSETQ. The CDR3 here is CASSLRSGKVNEQFF. The DNA of the CDR3 is TGCGCCAGCAGCTTGAGGAGCGGGAAGGTCAATGAGCAGTTCTTC.

On this clonotype: This may come from a read error, since a much larger clone is one base off. This rearrangement joins TRBV7-9 to TRBJ2-7; D is uncertain. The length of the CDR3 is 12 residues. Between the trimmed V and J ends, which lost 2 bases and 6 bases, there was a span of 8 bases. CDR1 SEHNR and CDR2 FQNEAQ come from the germline V gene (reference sequence). Written as DNA, the CDR3 is TGTGCCAGCAGCTTAACCGAGTCCGAGCAGTACTTC. Its protein product is CASSLTESEQYF.

About this clonotype itself: With a much larger clone just one base away, this may be a read error. The J gene is TRBJ2-1, the V gene TRBV10-3, with no clear D. The CDR3 contains 15 residues. Trimming left V 3 bases short and J 5 bases short, with 14 bases between. CDR1 and CDR2 (germline): ENHRY, SYGVKD. CDR3 nucleotide sequence: TGTGCCATCAGTGAAGGACCGCTGGTCCACAATGAGCAGTTCTTC. Amino acid sequence: CAISEGPLVHNEQFF.

A remark on this clonotype: This may arise from a read error, as a much more abundant clone is one base away. The chain links TRBV5-4 to TRBJ2-7; D gene ambiguous. CDR1 SGHNT and CDR2 YYREEE come from the germline V gene (reference sequence). The CDR3 length is 11 residues. CDR3 protein: CAGSLDNEQYF. For the CDR3, the DNA is TGTGCCGGCAGCTTGGATAACGAGCAGTACTTC.

In its sample, this clonotype was seen many times. The rearrangement uses TRBV3-1 and TRBJ1-6; 11 bases line up with TRBD1. Germline lookup yields CDR1 LGHDT and CDR2 YNNKEL (reference sequence). The V and J ends lost 2 bases and 9 bases, in that order; junction bases with no gene match: 6. The CDR3 spans 16 residues. CDR3 sequence reads: CASSQLGTGGLSPLHF. CDR3 coding DNA: TGTGCCAGCAGCCAACTAGGGACAGGGGGTCTTTCACCCCTCCACTTT.

The table lists this clonotype with many counts. The CDR3 DNA reads TGTGCCAGCAGCTTGCAGGGATACTATGGCTACACCTTC. Its translation is CASSLQGYYGYTF. J is TRBJ1-2 and V is TRBV7-9; maybe TRBD1 (5 bases). This CDR3 spans 13 amino acids. V shed 3 bases and J shed 3 bases, with 8 bases lying between them. The germline gives CDR1 SEHNR, CDR2 FQNEAQ (reference sequence).

This clonotype was recorded many times. The rearrangement links TRBV20-1 to TRBJ1-2; D is uncertain. Trimming left V 0 bases short and J 1 base short, with 6 bases between. Germline V gene data show CDR1 as DFQATT and CDR2 as SNEGSKA (reference sequence). The CDR3 contains 13 residues. CDR3 region: CSARDRLNYGYTF. In DNA form, the CDR3 reads TGCAGTGCTAGAGATCGGCTTAACTATGGCTACACCTTC.

This clonotype occurred many times. The chain couples TRBV29-1 to TRBJ2-1; D might be TRBD1 (6 bases). The CDR3 consists of 13 residues. From germline, CDR1 is SQVTM and CDR2 ANQGSEA. Trimming removed 4 bases at V and 3 bases at J, with 10 bases between. CDR3 nucleotides: TGCAGCGTTGCCCGGACAGTCTACAATGAGCAGTTCTTC. It is translated as CSVARTVYNEQFF.

The table lists this clonotype with many counts. The V call is TRBV15, the J call TRBJ2-2, with D hard to call. Trimming took 1 base from V and 5 from J, leaving 8 bases between them. The CDR3 is made up of 14 amino acids. Germline V gene sequence: CDR1 LNHNV, CDR2 YYDKDF (reference sequence). This chain's CDR3 is CATSRVDGTGELFF. The CDR3 nucleotides read TGTGCCACCAGCAGAGTAGACGGGACCGGGGAGCTGTTTTTT.

This clonotype has ten or more counts. The chain employs TRBV4-1 and TRBJ2-1, with TRBD2 matching 10 bases. The V segment lost 3 bases and the J segment 4 bases; nucleotides outside the gene matches: 3. This CDR3 has 15 residues. In germline, CDR1 is MGHRA, CDR2 YSYEKL. This CDR3 reads CASSHALAGYNEQFF. The CDR3 nucleotides are TGCGCCAGCAGCCACGCACTAGCGGGATACAATGAGCAGTTCTTC.

This clonotype was seen ten or more times. The chain uses TRBV29-1 and TRBJ2-1; D gene uncertain. The CDR3 runs 10 residues. Trimming shortened V by 6 bases and J by 6 bases, and 6 bases separated the two germline ends. Germline CDR1 reads SQVTM; CDR2 reads ANQGSEA. The CDR3 is CSVAFNEQFF. The CDR3 DNA reads as TGCAGCGTCGCATTCAATGAGCAGTTCTTC.

This clonotype was recorded at least ten times. The V gene is TRBV7-9, the J gene TRBJ2-7; the D gene is possibly TRBD1 (6 bases). Germline CDR1 reads SEHNR; CDR2 reads FQNEAQ (reference sequence). V shed 5 bases and J shed 7 bases, with 21 bases lying between them. The CDR3 extends over 15 amino acids. CDR3 region: CASSPDLDRRQEQYF. The DNA of the CDR3 is TGTGCCAGCAGCCCTGACCTTGACAGGCGGCAGGAGCAGTACTTC.